This T cell receptor (beta chain) was captured in a study of cytomegalovirus exposure and HLA in healthy donors. The CDR3 runs to 16 residues. Trimming took off 1 base at V and 8 bases at J, with 18 bases between the two ends. The germline CDR1 and CDR2 sequences are SGHDN and FVKESK. Produced via immunoSEQ multiplex PCR; TCRdb's table is partial and in-frame only. The sample consists of 250,000 or so clones, 90% of them appearing once. In the case of this clone: Its specificity is unknown.

Whole-study results and caveats: Rarity marked most TCR sequences, yet some public TCRs occurred in many donors.

The source is a woman aged 18-30 years in good health and CMV-seronegative. Sequencing was carried out using PBMCs. The J gene is TRBJ2-1, the V gene TRBV14; D possibly corresponds to TRBD2 (6 bases). CDR3 protein: CASSQAEIGGLYEQFF. In DNA form, the CDR3 reads TGTGCCAGCAGCCAAGCTGAAATTGGGGGACTCTATGAGCAGTTCTTC.